This entry lists 25 T cell receptor beta chains sequenced from one sample in a study of blood T cell repertoires in COVID-19. Sequencing was performed with immunoSEQ multiplex PCR; in TCRdb, only in-frame clones are kept and a portion is missing. Altogether roughly 290,000 clones are present, approximately 85% being singletons, with the ten largest covering 4% to 4.5%. Material: PBMCs or T cells enriched from blood (not recorded which). All receptors come from a woman aged 25 to 45 who had recovered from COVID-19.

The chain joins TRBV12-3 or TRBV12-4 to TRBJ1-5, with no clear D. This CDR3 has 12 residues. With 5 bases removed from V and 1 base from J, the gap between germline ends came to 3 bases. CDR3 sequence reads: CASSPSNQPQHF. CDR3 bases: TGTGCCAGCAGTCCGAGCAATCAGCCCCAGCATTTT.

This clone was observed a single time. The chain links TRBV5-1 to TRBJ1-3; D may be TRBD1 (6 bases). Trimming took 0 bases from V and 2 from J, leaving 6 bases between them. This CDR3 is 14 amino acids long. The germline V gene encodes CDR1 SGHRS and CDR2 YFSETQ. The CDR3 DNA follows: TGCGCCAGCAGCTTGGGGGGGCCTGGAAACACCATATATTTT. It is translated as CASSLGGPGNTIYF. The full variable domain, rest sourced from reference TRBV5-1 and TRBJ1-3, is KAGVTQTPRYLIKTRGQQVTLSCSPISGHRSVSWYQQTPGQGLQFLFEYFSETQRNKGNFPGRFSGRQFSNSRSEMNVSTLELGDSALYLCASSLGGPGNTIYFGEGSWLTVV.

V gene TRBV29-1 combines with J gene TRBJ1-3, with TRBD1 matching 7 bases. CDR1 and CDR2 (germline): SQVTM, ANQGSEA. The CDR3 is 14 amino acids. The V segment lost 1 base and the J segment 2 bases; nucleotides outside the gene matches: 2. The CDR3 protein is CSVEGQGPGNTIYF. The CDR3 DNA is TGCAGCGTTGAAGGACAGGGACCTGGAAACACCATATATTTT.

The chain uses TRBV6-5 and TRBJ1-2; possible D gene TRBD1, 5 bases. The CDR3 is made up of 13 amino acids. V dropped 6 bases and J dropped 2 bases, with 10 bases sitting between them. Per germline, CDR1 MNHEY and CDR2 SVGAGI. The CDR3 loop reads CASRLTENYGYTF. The CDR3 DNA reads as TGTGCCAGCAGATTGACAGAGAACTATGGCTACACCTTC.

This chain links TRBV9 with TRBJ2-1, with TRBD2 matching 10 bases. Germline V lookup: CDR1 SGDLS, CDR2 YYNGEE. Trimming cost V 0 bases and J 4 bases; bases outside gene matches: 10. The CDR3 totals 18 residues. This CDR3 is CASSVASPSGGVYNEQFF. CDR3 bases: TGTGCCAGCAGCGTAGCTTCACCTAGCGGGGGAGTTTACAATGAGCAGTTCTTC.

The J gene is TRBJ2-1, the V gene TRBV7-9; tentative D call: TRBD2 (6 bases). With 6 bases removed from V and 8 bases from J, the gap between germline ends came to 8 bases. This CDR3 comprises 11 residues. Germline lookup yields CDR1 SEHNR and CDR2 FQNEAQ (reference sequence). The CDR3, as DNA: TGTGCCAGCAGTCCGGGGGATGAGCAGTTCTTC. Translation: CASSPGDEQFF.

This clone showed up just a few times. J is TRBJ1-2 and V is TRBV19, with D maybe TRBD1 (5 bases). Trimming removed 6 bases at V and 0 bases at J, with 14 bases between. Germline V gene sequence: CDR1 LNHDA, CDR2 SQIVND (reference sequence). The CDR3 has 15 amino acids. DNA of the CDR3: TGTGCCAGTAGCTCGGGGGGGGACTCTAACTATGGCTACACCTTC. Residues: CASSSGGDSNYGYTF.

The chain recombines TRBV19 with TRBJ2-7; no clear D gene. V shed 4 bases and J shed 5 bases, with 9 bases lying between them. The CDR3 contains 12 residues. The germline V gene has CDR1 LNHDA and CDR2 SQIVND (reference sequence). CDR3 sequence reads: CASSTPYHEQYF. CDR3 in DNA: TGTGCCAGTAGTACTCCCTATCACGAGCAGTACTTC. The entire variable domain, with the rest obtained from reference TRBV19 and TRBJ2-7, is as follows: DGGITQSPKYLFRKEGQNVTLSCEQNLNHDAMYWYRQDPGQGLRLIYYSQIVNDFQKGDIAEGYSVSREKKESFPLTVTSAQKNPTAFYLCASSTPYHEQYFGPGTRLTVT.

This clone was seen once. The CDR3 loop reads CASSPSAGGTYEQYF. The CDR3 region has the DNA TGTGCCAGCAGTCCCTCAGCGGGAGGGACCTACGAGCAGTACTTC. The rearrangement uses TRBV28 and TRBJ2-7; TRBD2 matches 10 bases. The CDR3 has 15 amino acids. Germline V gene lookup returns CDR1 MDHEN and CDR2 SYDVKM. The V gene end was trimmed by 5 bases and the J gene end by 2 bases; junction bases not matched to a gene: 6.

This clone was picked up many times. CDR3 protein: CASSVGAAGSQETQYF. CDR3 bases: TGTGCCAGCAGCGTAGGGGCAGCGGGCAGCCAAGAGACCCAGTACTTC. The chain has TRBV9 and TRBJ2-5; possible D gene TRBD2, 6 bases. V lost 0 bases to trimming and J lost 1 base, with 13 bases between them. The CDR3 covers 16 residues. Germline V gives CDR1 SGDLS, CDR2 YYNGEE.

The J gene is TRBJ2-1, the V gene TRBV6-6; 12 bases line up with TRBD2. V was pared by 5 bases and J by 0 bases, with 8 bases of the junction left unmatched. The CDR3 extends over 18 amino acids. Germline CDR1 and CDR2: MNHNY and SVGAGI (reference sequence). CDR3 coding DNA: TGTGCCAGCAGTCCACGAACTAGCGGGAGGAGCTCCTACAATGAGCAGTTCTTC. This sequence encodes CASSPRTSGRSSYNEQFF.

This clone occurred once. At one end the junction does not follow the germline gene, possibly because of a read error. The rearrangement links TRBV6-5 to TRBJ2-3; 9 nucleotides align to TRBD1. Germline lookup yields CDR1 MNHEY and CDR2 SVGAGI. CDR3 length: 13 residues. The CDR3: CASSPTGTGRSDF. DNA of the CDR3: TGTGCCAGCAGTCCAACCGGGACAGGGCGCAGCGATTTT.

The chain uses TRBV28 and TRBJ2-1; 7 bases are a match to TRBD2. Losses at the gene ends were 6 bases for V and 9 bases for J; bases not matched to a gene: 17. This CDR3 region has 16 residues. CDR1 MDHEN and CDR2 SYDVKM come from the germline V gene. In DNA form, the CDR3 reads TGTGCCAGCAGCGGGGCCGGACGGGGGGATATGAGTGAGCAGTTCTTC. It yields the protein CASSGAGRGDMSEQFF.

The CDR3: CASSSPYSNQPQHF. Here the CDR3 DNA reads TGTGCCAGCAGCTCTCCTTATAGCAATCAGCCCCAGCATTTT. The gene calls are TRBV7-9 and TRBJ1-5; D remains unclear. Germline V lookup: CDR1 SEHNR, CDR2 FQNEAQ (reference sequence). The CDR3 length is 14 residues. Trimming stripped 4 bases from V and 0 bases from J, with 7 bases between.

The rearrangement joins TRBV7-9 to TRBJ2-2; 11 bases agree with TRBD2. The ends lost 3 bases at V and 3 bases at J; junction bases unmatched: 6. Per the germline V gene, CDR1 is SEHNR and CDR2 is FQNEAQ (reference sequence). This CDR3 is built from 17 residues. CDR3 nucleotides: TGTGCCAGCAGCTTCGCCGGGACTAGCGGATACACCGGGGAGCTGTTTTTT. Translated, it gives CASSFAGTSGYTGELFF. Filled out from reference TRBV7-9 and TRBJ2-2, the complete variable domain reads DTGVSQNPRHKITKRGQNVTFRCDPISEHNRLYWYRQTLGQGPEFLTYFQNEAQLEKSRLLSDRFSAERPKGSFSTLEIQRTEQGDSAMYLCASSFAGTSGYTGELFFGEGSRLTVL.

The chain carries TRBV14 and TRBJ2-1; TRBD1 is a possible D gene (6 bases). The CDR3 is 15 residues long. Germline CDR1 SGHDN, CDR2 FVKESK. Trimming cost V 3 bases and J 6 bases, with 15 bases left between them. The CDR3 DNA follows: TGTGCCAGCAGCCATCCTGGACAGATTTTCAATGAGCAGTTCTTC. Its protein is CASSHPGQIFNEQFF.

This clone was seen a handful of times. The CDR3 loop reads CASKSTSTDTQYF. As DNA, the CDR3 is TGTGCCAGTAAATCCACTAGCACAGATACGCAGTATTTT. The V call is TRBV6-5, the J call TRBJ2-3; no firm D call. The CDR3 length is 13 residues. Between the trimmed V and J ends, which lost 9 bases and 0 bases, there was a span of 10 bases. The germline gives CDR1 MNHEY, CDR2 SVGAGI.

This clone has only a few counts. The chain has TRBV9 and TRBJ1-5, with 7 bases fitting TRBD1. The CDR3 spans 14 residues. Germline-derived CDR1 and CDR2 are SGDLS and YYNGEE. V lost 2 bases, J lost 4 bases, and 3 bases stayed unmatched. The CDR3 DNA follows: TGTGCCAGCAGCGTCGGGACAGCGAATCAGCCCCAGCATTTT. Amino acid sequence: CASSVGTANQPQHF. The full variable domain, rest sourced from reference TRBV9 and TRBJ1-5, is DSGVTQTPKHLITATGQRVTLRCSPRSGDLSVYWYQQSLDQGLQFLIQYYNGEERAKGNILERFSAQQFPDLHSELNLSSLELGDSALYFCASSVGTANQPQHFGDGTRLSIL.

The chain employs TRBV9 and TRBJ2-7; 12 nucleotides line up with TRBD2. From germline, CDR1 is SGDLS and CDR2 YYNGEE. The CDR3 is 15 amino acids. Trimming at V came to 4 bases and at J to 7 bases, leaving 9 bases not matched to a gene. This chain's CDR3 is CASSPRLAGVGEQYF. In DNA form, the CDR3 reads TGTGCCAGCAGCCCGCGACTAGCGGGAGTGGGTGAGCAGTACTTC. The variable domain in full, with the rest retrieved from reference TRBV9 and TRBJ2-7, is DSGVTQTPKHLITATGQRVTLRCSPRSGDLSVYWYQQSLDQGLQFLIQYYNGEERAKGNILERFSAQQFPDLHSELNLSSLELGDSALYFCASSPRLAGVGEQYFGPGTRLTVT.

This sequence joins TRBV28 and TRBJ2-5, with TRBD1 identical over 8 bases. With 2 bases clipped from V and 0 bases from J, the junction kept 11 bases outside the gene matches. Germline CDR1 and CDR2: MDHEN and SYDVKM. This CDR3 comprises 18 residues. Written as DNA, the CDR3 is TGTGCCAGCAGTTTAACCCCGAGACAGGGGAGGTACCAAGAGACCCAGTACTTC. This translates into CASSLTPRQGRYQETQYF.

This clone was observed a single time. The chain uses TRBV15 and TRBJ1-1, with D unclear. This CDR3 spans 14 amino acids. V was pared by 0 bases and J by 10 bases, with 15 bases between. Germline loops: CDR1 LNHNV, CDR2 YYDKDF (reference sequence). CDR3 protein: CATSRDQYRKVAFF. CDR3 nucleotides: TGTGCCACCAGCAGAGATCAGTACAGAAAGGTAGCTTTCTTT.

The chain carries TRBV24-1 and TRBJ2-5; maybe TRBD1 (6 bases). V shed 1 base and J shed 2 bases, with 16 bases lying between them. CDR1 and CDR2 from the germline V gene are KGHDR and SFDVKD. The length of the CDR3 is 17 residues. The CDR3 DNA sequence: TGTGCCACCAGTGATTTTCCACAGGGTCCCCAGCAAGAGACCCAGTACTTC. Protein: CATSDFPQGPQQETQYF.

This clone has more than one count but fewer than ten. V is TRBV6-1 and J is TRBJ1-2, with 8 bases fitting TRBD1. Trimming took 1 base from V and 2 from J; bases not matched to a gene: 24. This CDR3 is built from 22 residues. The V gene's germline CDR1 is MNHNS and CDR2 SASEGT. CDR3 sequence (DNA): TGTGCCAGCAGTGAAGGTTTCCGTCTGAGGGTTACCCAGACAGGGGCGAACTATGGCTACACCTTC. It yields the protein CASSEGFRLRVTQTGANYGYTF.

The V and J genes are TRBV5-1 and TRBJ1-3, with unresolved D. The germline V gene encodes CDR1 SGHRS and CDR2 YFSETQ. This CDR3 spans 14 amino acids. V lost 6 bases and J 0 bases, leaving 10 bases between the germline ends. The CDR3 region has the DNA TGCGCCAGCACCCCGGGAAACTCTGGAAACACCATATATTTT. It encodes CASTPGNSGNTIYF.

This chain uses TRBV3-1 (or the pseudogene TRBV3-2) with TRBJ1-3; D gene uncertain. CDR1 and CDR2 (germline): LGHDT, YNNKEL (reference sequence). CDR3 length: 17 amino acids. The V and J ends lost 2 bases and 7 bases respectively, with 21 bases between them. CDR3 in DNA: TGTGCCAGCAGCCAAAACCGTAGGAGGGAAAATCCCAACACCATATATTTT. Translating gives CASSQNRRRENPNTIYF.